This TCR beta chain is drawn from a study of shared T cell receptors in the human thymus. Germline CDR1 reads KGHSH; CDR2 reads LQKENI. V lost 3 bases and J lost 2; bases outside the gene matches: 6. CDR3 length: 15 residues. Using immunoSEQ multiplex PCR, the repertoire was profiled, and TCRdb retains in-frame clones only, with some absent. The table lists under 450,000 clones, 85% to 95% of them singletons. This chain joins TRBV18 and TRBJ2-7; 8 bases agree with TRBD2. The sample comprised thymocytes. This clonotype originated in a human donor. CDR3: CASSPRREDPYEQYF. DNA for the CDR3: TGTGCCAGCTCACCTCGGCGGGAGGATCCCTACGAGCAGTACTTC.